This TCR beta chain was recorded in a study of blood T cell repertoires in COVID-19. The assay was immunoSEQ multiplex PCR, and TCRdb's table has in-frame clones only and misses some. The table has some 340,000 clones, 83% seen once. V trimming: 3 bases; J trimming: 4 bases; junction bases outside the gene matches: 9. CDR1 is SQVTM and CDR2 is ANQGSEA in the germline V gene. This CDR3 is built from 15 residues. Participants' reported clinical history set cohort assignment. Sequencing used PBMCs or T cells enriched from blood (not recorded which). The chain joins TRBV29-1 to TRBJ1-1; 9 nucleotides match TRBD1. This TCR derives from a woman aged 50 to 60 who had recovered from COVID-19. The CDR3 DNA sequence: TGCAGCGTTGAGGGTCGAGGACAGGGGAGCACTGAAGCTTTCTTT. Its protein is CSVEGRGQGSTEAFF.